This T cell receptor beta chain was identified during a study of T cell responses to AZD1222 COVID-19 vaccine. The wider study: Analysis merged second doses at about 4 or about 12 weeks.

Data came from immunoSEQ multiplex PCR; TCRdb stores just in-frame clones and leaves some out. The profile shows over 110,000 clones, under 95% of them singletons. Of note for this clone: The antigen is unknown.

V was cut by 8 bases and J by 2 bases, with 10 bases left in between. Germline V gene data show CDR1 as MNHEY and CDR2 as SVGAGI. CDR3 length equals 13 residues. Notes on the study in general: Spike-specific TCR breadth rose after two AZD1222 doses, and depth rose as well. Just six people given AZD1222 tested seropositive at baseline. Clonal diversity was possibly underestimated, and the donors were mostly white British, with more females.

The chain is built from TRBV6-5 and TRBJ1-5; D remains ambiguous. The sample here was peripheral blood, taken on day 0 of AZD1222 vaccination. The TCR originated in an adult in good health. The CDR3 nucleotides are TGTGCCAGCGGGTCCAGCGGCAATCAGCCCCAGCATTTT. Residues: CASGSSGNQPQHF.